Each of the 32 T cell receptor beta chains below was sequenced from the same sample in a study of identical twins. TCRdb reanalysed the 5' RACE reads using MiXCR and keeps one entry per CDR3 protein. The table records roughly 720,000 distinct CDR3 sequences, about 18% of them present only once. These data also featured in a second study, about T cells expressing NK-cell markers.

Source material: PBMCs. Receptors originate from a woman aged 18-29 years in good health.

This sequence joins TRBV2 and TRBJ2-7; D is unclear. Germline CDR1 reads SNHLY; CDR2 reads FYNNEI. The V and J ends lost 2 bases and 3 bases respectively, with 8 bases between them. The CDR3 is made up of 13 amino acids. The CDR3 region has the DNA TGTGCCAGCAGTGAAACACCGTACTACGAGCAGTACTTC. Translation gives CASSETPYYEQYF.

This clonotype was counted a few times. The V and J genes are TRBV20-1 and TRBJ2-7; D is perhaps TRBD2 (6 bases). Germline V gene lookup returns CDR1 DFQATT and CDR2 SNEGSKA (reference sequence). The CDR3 sequence is 16 residues long. Trimming took off 1 base at V and 5 bases at J, with 21 bases between the two ends. The DNA for the CDR3 is TGCAGTGCTAGAGTGGGAGGCCTGGGGGTCTTGAACGAGCAGTACTTC. Protein sequence: CSARVGGLGVLNEQYF.

V gene TRBV20-1 combines with J gene TRBJ1-5; the match to TRBD1 covers 9 bases. This CDR3 has 12 residues. Germline lookup yields CDR1 DFQATT and CDR2 SNEGSKA (reference sequence). The V and J ends lost 6 bases and 5 bases, in that order; junction bases with no gene match: 2. The CDR3 sequence: CSAWTGDQPQHF. DNA for the CDR3: TGCAGTGCCTGGACAGGGGATCAGCCCCAGCATTTT.

This clonotype was found a few times. J is TRBJ1-1 and V is TRBV9; no firm D call. Germline CDR1 SGDLS, CDR2 YYNGEE. The CDR3 has 14 residues. V was cut by 0 bases and J by 3 bases, with 9 bases left in between. CDR3 coding DNA: TGTGCCAGCAGCGTAGGGTGGGGAGACACTGAAGCTTTCTTT. Encoded protein: CASSVGWGDTEAFF.

CDR3 sequence: CASKIRSPDEQFF. CDR3 nucleotide sequence: TGTGCCAGCAAGATACGAAGCCCCGATGAGCAGTTCTTC. The chain combines TRBV6-6 with TRBJ2-1; D ambiguous. Trimming removed 7 bases from V and 8 bases from J, with 15 bases in between. The CDR3 extends over 13 amino acids. CDR1 is MNHNY and CDR2 is SVGAGI in the germline V gene (reference sequence).

This rearrangement joins TRBV7-2 to TRBJ2-7; 8 positions match TRBD2. Germline V gene data show CDR1 as SGHTA and CDR2 as FQGNSA. With V trimmed by 6 bases and J by 0 bases, 10 bases remained unmatched. CDR3 length: 16 amino acids. The CDR3 is CASRETGTRSSYEQYF. The DNA of the CDR3 is TGTGCCAGCAGGGAAACGGGGACTAGAAGCTCCTACGAGCAGTACTTC.

The chain couples TRBV5-6 to TRBJ1-1; D possibly corresponds to TRBD1 (5 bases). V was pared by 4 bases and J by 1 base, with 11 bases between. The CDR3 has 14 amino acids. Germline assignment: CDR1 SGHDT and CDR2 YYEEEE. The CDR3 DNA reads as TGTGCCAGCAGCCGGGACGGAAGGAACACTGAAGCTTTCTTT. This encodes CASSRDGRNTEAFF.

This chain joins TRBV7-8 and TRBJ2-1; a possible D gene is TRBD2 (5 bases). From germline, CDR1 is SGHVS and CDR2 FQNEAQ. V was cut by 4 bases and J by 4 bases, with 17 bases left in between. The length of the CDR3 is 16 residues. The CDR3 DNA follows: TGTGCCAGCAGCTCCTTAGGAGGCCTCCAATACAATGAGCAGTTCTTC. It codes for CASSSLGGLQYNEQFF.

The V call is TRBV9, the J call TRBJ1-1; D unclear. The CDR3 has 16 residues. CDR1 is SGDLS, CDR2 YYNGEE, per germline. V was shortened by 0 bases and J by 0 bases, with 12 bases between the two germline ends. This CDR3 reads CASSVDPVTLNTEAFF. CDR3 bases: TGTGCCAGCAGCGTAGATCCAGTAACCCTGAACACTGAAGCTTTCTTT.

About this clonotype itself: The junction departs from the called germline gene at one end, perhaps through a read error. This chain connects TRBV5-1 to TRBJ2-7, with 7 bases matching TRBD1. The CDR3 runs to 13 residues. Germline V gene lookup returns CDR1 SGHRS and CDR2 YFSETQ. CDR3 nucleotides: TGCGCCAGCAGCTCACACCGGGACAGCCTTTTCTCCTTC. As protein: CASSSHRDSLFSF.

The V call is TRBV3-1, the J call TRBJ2-7; 8 nucleotides match TRBD1. The junction had 16 bases not matched to a gene; V was cut back by 6 bases and J by 3 bases. Germline loops: CDR1 LGHDT, CDR2 YNNKEL (reference sequence). The CDR3 consists of 17 residues. CDR3 sequence: CASRKGTGGSGVYEQYF. For the CDR3, the DNA is TGTGCCAGCAGAAAAGGGACAGGCGGGTCGGGGGTCTACGAGCAGTACTTC.

The rearrangement uses TRBV29-1 and TRBJ2-7; tentatively, D is TRBD1 (6 bases). The CDR3 has 13 amino acids. Germline CDR1 reads SQVTM; CDR2 reads ANQGSEA. The V end lost 7 bases, the J end lost 5 bases, and 18 bases lay between the germline ends. Here the CDR3 reads CSAMAQGSHEQYF. The CDR3 DNA is TGCAGCGCCATGGCACAGGGTTCTCACGAGCAGTACTTC.

The chain employs TRBV12-3 or TRBV12-4 and TRBJ1-2, with 8 bases lining up with TRBD1. CDR3 length: 16 residues. Germline trimming cut 4 bases from V and 4 bases from J; bases unmatched to any gene: 11. CDR3 in DNA: TGTGCCAGCAGTTCGAGTCAGGGGGCGGTTGCCTATGGCTACACCTTC. This sequence encodes CASSSSQGAVAYGYTF.

Turning to this clonotype: Since no conserved phenylalanine or tryptophan closes the CDR3, a read error is the likely cause. The DNA is omitted, as the CDR3 cannot be located on it reliably, and the CDR3 follows TCRdb's listing. The chain couples TRBV11-2 to TRBJ2-3; the D call TRBD2 from the table was never checked on the DNA. Germline V CDR1 and CDR2: SGHAT, FQNNGV. Ends included, the CDR3 has 16 residues. The CDR3 sequence is CASSPAPGTSSIPSYS.

This clonotype was detected a few times. The V and J genes are TRBV19 and TRBJ1-1; D is perhaps TRBD1 (5 bases). Trimming stripped 3 bases from V and 0 bases from J, with 11 bases between. CDR1 is LNHDA and CDR2 is SQIVND in the germline V gene (reference sequence). The CDR3 is 15 residues long. In nucleotides, the CDR3 is TGTGCCAGTAGTATTGGGGGTCGGATGAACACTGAAGCTTTCTTT. Its translation is CASSIGGRMNTEAFF.

This clonotype was detected a few times. This chain joins TRBV5-1 and TRBJ2-1, with 10 bases matching TRBD2. The V segment lost 0 bases and the J segment 9 bases; nucleotides outside the gene matches: 6. This CDR3 is built from 15 residues. Germline values: CDR1 SGHRS, CDR2 YFSETQ. The CDR3 sequence: CASSLATSGMVEQFF. CDR3 DNA: TGCGCCAGCAGCTTGGCCACTAGCGGGATGGTTGAGCAGTTCTTC.

The CDR3 protein is CASSLVARGIYEQYF. The DNA for the CDR3 is TGTGCCAGCAGCTTAGTAGCCAGGGGAATCTACGAGCAGTACTTC. V and J are TRBV11-3 and TRBJ2-7, with TRBD1 as a possible D gene (6 bases). The germline V gene has CDR1 SGHNT and CDR2 YENEEA. CDR3 length: 15 residues. V lost 1 base, J lost 3 bases, and 13 bases lay in between.

The chain is built from TRBV7-2 and TRBJ1-2, with D unresolved. The CDR3 is 14 residues long. The germline V and J ends were trimmed by 5 bases and 2 bases, with 12 bases remaining between them. Looked up from germline, CDR1 is SGHTA and CDR2 is FQGNSA. CDR3 region: CASSARGVNYGYTF. Here the CDR3 DNA reads TGTGCCAGCAGCGCCCGTGGAGTCAACTATGGCTACACCTTC.

The chain carries TRBV29-1 and TRBJ2-3, with a weak D call TRBD2 (6 bases). The V gene lost 2 bases and the J gene lost 0 bases, with 9 bases spanning the gap. This CDR3 has 14 amino acids. In germline, CDR1 is SQVTM, CDR2 ANQGSEA. The CDR3 nucleotides read TGCAGCGTTGAACAGGGAGGCAGCACAGATACGCAGTATTTT. Its protein is CSVEQGGSTDTQYF.

This clonotype was seen a few times. This sequence joins TRBV5-5 and TRBJ1-1; D is undetermined. The V gene lost 1 base and the J gene lost 2 bases, with 9 bases spanning the gap. The CDR3 has 14 residues. Per germline, CDR1 SGHKS and CDR2 YYEKEE (reference sequence). The CDR3 coding sequence is TGTGCCAGCAGCTTGTGGCACCTTAACACTGAAGCTTTCTTT. Its translation: CASSLWHLNTEAFF. The full variable domain, rest sourced from reference TRBV5-5 and TRBJ1-1, is DAGVTQSPTHLIKTRGQQVTLRCSPISGHKSVSWYQQVLGQGPQFIFQYYEKEERGRGNFPDRFSARQFPNYSSELNVNALLLGDSALYLCASSLWHLNTEAFFGQGTRLTVV.

The chain has TRBV20-1 and TRBJ2-1; 7 nucleotides line up with TRBD2. CDR1 is DFQATT, CDR2 SNEGSKA, per germline (reference sequence). V was pared by 5 bases and J by 4 bases, with 8 bases of the junction left unmatched. The CDR3 contains 14 residues. CDR3 bases: TGCAGTGCTGCACGGGGGGTACTATACAATGAGCAGTTCTTC. This codes for CSAARGVLYNEQFF.

CDR3 DNA sequence: TGTGCCAGCAGCCGGGATTCCAGTCAGCCCCAGCATTTT. This gives the protein CASSRDSSQPQHF. V and J are TRBV7-3 and TRBJ1-5, with D unresolved. The V end was cut by 5 bases, the J end by 6 bases, with 11 bases between. CDR3 length: 13 residues. Germline assignment: CDR1 SGHTA and CDR2 FQGTGA.

The rearrangement uses TRBV20-1 and TRBJ2-3; a weak D match, TRBD2 (6 bases). Trimming left V 6 bases short and J 8 bases short, with 18 bases between. The CDR3 is 13 amino acids. Germline CDR1 is DFQATT and CDR2 is SNEGSKA (reference sequence). CDR3: CSAHHGTSLTQYF. The CDR3 nucleotides are TGCAGTGCACACCACGGGACTTCCCTTACGCAGTATTTT.

This chain uses TRBV20-1 with TRBJ2-3; tentative D call: TRBD2 (6 bases). Trimming left V 4 bases short and J 1 base short, with 12 bases between. This CDR3 spans 14 amino acids. Germline CDR1 reads DFQATT; CDR2 reads SNEGSKA (reference sequence). The CDR3 here is CSATPSVGTDTQYF. The DNA for the CDR3 is TGCAGTGCTACCCCTAGCGTCGGCACAGATACGCAGTATTTT.

V and J are TRBV3-1 and TRBJ2-3; 11 bases map to TRBD1. Losses at the gene ends were 4 bases for V and 8 bases for J; bases not matched to a gene: 11. Germline-derived CDR1 and CDR2 are LGHDT and YNNKEL (reference sequence). CDR3 length: 16 amino acids. The CDR3 reads CASSPRDRGKEGTQYF. In nucleotides, the CDR3 is TGTGCCAGCAGCCCCCGGGACAGGGGGAAGGAGGGTACGCAGTATTTT.

The gene calls are TRBV6-1 and TRBJ2-5; D gene ambiguous. Trimming took off 2 bases at V and 1 base at J, with 11 bases between the two ends. Germline-derived CDR1 and CDR2 are MNHNS and SASEGT. This CDR3 is built from 15 residues. This CDR3 is CASSERQPVQETQYF. The CDR3 DNA follows: TGTGCCAGCAGTGAACGGCAGCCCGTCCAAGAGACCCAGTACTTC.

In this sample, this clonotype turned up a few times. The chain recombines TRBV11-2 with TRBJ2-7; D gene unclear. This CDR3 comprises 16 residues. Germline V CDR1 and CDR2: SGHAT, FQNNGV. Trimming pared 6 bases from V and 4 bases from J, leaving 22 bases between. DNA for the CDR3: TGTGCCAGCAGTATTAGAGGCCTCCTCATCAATTACGAGCAGTACTTC. As protein: CASSIRGLLINYEQYF.

In this sample, this clonotype turned up a few times. The V and J genes are TRBV20-1 and TRBJ2-5, with 8 nucleotides matching TRBD2. Germline V lookup: CDR1 DFQATT, CDR2 SNEGSKA (reference sequence). This CDR3 is 14 amino acids long. Losses at the gene ends were 6 bases for V and 5 bases for J; bases not matched to a gene: 11. In DNA, the CDR3 is TGCAGTGCAAAACCGAGGACTAGCTGGGAGACCCAGTACTTC. It translates to CSAKPRTSWETQYF.

The CDR3: CASTASGTSGRLNTGELFF. The DNA of the CDR3 is TGTGCCAGCACCGCATCCGGGACTAGCGGGAGACTGAACACCGGGGAGCTGTTTTTT. The chain couples TRBV11-2 to TRBJ2-2, with 14 bases matching TRBD2. This CDR3 comprises 19 residues. With V trimmed by 7 bases and J by 1 base, 11 bases remained unmatched. Per germline, CDR1 SGHAT and CDR2 FQNNGV.

The chain joins TRBV7-2 to TRBJ2-7, with D perhaps TRBD2 (6 bases). Between the trimmed V and J ends, which lost 8 bases and 6 bases, there was a span of 17 bases. Germline V gene data show CDR1 as SGHTA and CDR2 as FQGNSA. CDR3 length: 13 residues. The CDR3 DNA reads as TGTGCCAGCGGTCGCGGGGCCCGAAGCGAGCAGTACTTC. Protein sequence: CASGRGARSEQYF.

This clonotype was counted many times. The V and J genes are TRBV20-1 and TRBJ2-1; D ambiguous. Trimming stripped 4 bases from V and 0 bases from J, with 7 bases between. Germline-derived CDR1 and CDR2 are DFQATT and SNEGSKA (reference sequence). This CDR3 has 13 residues. CDR3 coding DNA: TGCAGTGCTACGGACCCCTCCTACAATGAGCAGTTCTTC. Translation gives CSATDPSYNEQFF.

This clonotype was counted only a few times. This chain joins TRBV20-1 and TRBJ2-1; 7 nucleotides line up with TRBD2. This CDR3 has 13 residues. CDR1 and CDR2 (germline): DFQATT, SNEGSKA (reference sequence). The ends lost 3 bases at V and 6 bases at J; junction bases unmatched: 5. The CDR3 protein is CSARAPGGNEQFF. The CDR3 DNA follows: TGCAGTGCTAGGGCTCCGGGAGGCAATGAGCAGTTCTTC.